This T cell receptor beta chain was identified during a study of T cell changes during pregnancy in multiple sclerosis (dated by TCRdb to the late 2010s). Notes on the research overall: The study examined how the T cell repertoire changed over the course of pregnancy in women with multiple sclerosis.

V is trimmed back by 3 bases and J by 3 bases, and the junction contains 4 bases that no gene match accounts for. The CDR3 measures 15 amino acids from cysteine to phenylalanine. Only CDR3 DNA is held: 45 bases, read in frame from base 1. CDR1 and CDR2 are drawn from the germline V gene: MNHNS, SASEGT. Of note for this clone: Its antigen remains undetermined. No much larger clonotype is one base removed from it; base qualities were not supplied.

Preparation of the library involved the immunoSEQ multiplex PCR assay. The clones in this table, taken by TCRdb from immuneACCESS, are in-frame only. Not every clone is retained; where verified, under half of the shortfall comes from an unresolved V gene, and the cause of the rest is unknown. The sample profile shows approximately 49,000 clones; around 90% of them were found once. About 5.1% of the sample is taken by the ten largest. The input for sequencing was peripheral blood, taken after pregnancy. This TCR was recovered from a female donor in good health, enrolled as a control in a pregnancy study. The V gene is TRBV6-1 and the J gene is TRBJ2-1, with 8 central nucleotides matching TRBD2. The DNA sequence follows: TGTGCCAGCAGTGACCCGGGGGGGTACTACAATGAGCAGTTCTTC. Its translation is CASSDPGGYYNEQFF.